This TCR beta chain was captured in a study of T-cell reconstitution after alpha-beta-depleted transplantation in children. This clonotype turned up a few times. The V gene's germline CDR1 is DFQATT and CDR2 SNEGSKA (reference sequence). The CDR3 spans 13 residues. V dropped 0 bases and J dropped 7 bases, with 12 bases sitting between them. Unique molecular identifiers were incorporated into the prepared TCRbeta library. TCRdb passed the PCR reads through MiXCR, listing each CDR3 protein once. Among roughly 120,000 distinct CDR3 sequences, 10% were seen once, and the ten largest hold under 35%. This clonotype was sampled from a boy younger than 10 with acute lymphoblastic leukemia, due to receive a stem cell transplant. The sample here was PBMCs, taken before TCRalphabeta/CD19-depleted stem cell transplant. V and J are TRBV20-1 and TRBJ1-1; D call uncertain. The CDR3 here is CSAREDFGGEAFF. CDR3 DNA sequence: TGCAGTGCTAGAGAGGACTTTGGTGGTGAAGCTTTCTTT.